These 21 T cell receptor beta chains originate from one sample sequenced in a study of regulatory T cells in long-lasting Graves disease. Arm-PCR with iRepertoire HTBI primers amplified the CDR3 regions for these TCR beta libraries. Each CDR3 protein is one row after TCRdb ran MiXCR on the multiplex PCR reads. The sample has 450,000 to 500,000 distinct CDR3 sequences; 16% are singletons. Time point meaning: newly diagnosed GD, antithyroid drugs for less than 3 months. PBMC-extracted RNA yielded the TCR library. Separately, the same data were catalogued under a study of T cells in Graves' hyperthyroidism and ophthalmopathy.

The material was peripheral blood mononuclear cells (PBMCs), obtained at new diagnosis, from a patient treated with antithyroid drugs. These receptors were taken from a man aged 40-49 years with Graves disease.

This clonotype has a count of ten or more. The chain links TRBV20-1 to TRBJ2-5; possible D gene TRBD1, 5 bases. The CDR3 covers 16 residues. The V end lost 0 bases, the J end lost 2 bases, and 16 bases lay between the germline ends. Germline V gene lookup returns CDR1 DFQATT and CDR2 SNEGSKA (reference sequence). This CDR3 is CSARDPLTVGQETQYF. CDR3 DNA sequence: TGCAGTGCTAGAGATCCGTTGACAGTTGGTCAAGAGACCCAGTACTTC.

This clonotype was observed many times. The CDR3 DNA reads TGTGCCAGCAGTTTGGCAGGGCCAGATACGCAGTATTTT. Translating it yields CASSLAGPDTQYF. The chain carries TRBV12-3 or TRBV12-4 and TRBJ2-3; D perhaps matches TRBD1 (5 bases). Trimming left V 3 bases short and J 4 bases short, with 8 bases between. The CDR3 is 13 amino acids.

J is TRBJ1-5 and V is TRBV7-3; D is perhaps TRBD1 (5 bases). V lost 1 base and J 5 bases, leaving 6 bases between the germline ends. The CDR3 covers 13 residues. Germline CDR1 and CDR2: SGHTA and FQGTGA. The CDR3 nucleotides read TGTGCCAGCAGCTTAAGCAGGGATCAGCCCCAGCATTTT. Protein sequence: CASSLSRDQPQHF.

The rearrangement uses TRBV10-3 and TRBJ1-1; 7 nucleotides agree with TRBD1. The CDR3 covers 15 residues. Looked up from germline, CDR1 is ENHRY and CDR2 is SYGVKD. Trimming removed 10 bases from V and 1 base from J; junction bases left unmatched: 12. CDR3 sequence: CATDKTGQSNTEAFF. The CDR3 DNA reads TGTGCCACCGACAAGACAGGGCAATCGAACACTGAAGCTTTCTTT.

CDR3 sequence: CATRTGSAYEQYF. The CDR3 DNA is TGTGCCACTCGGACAGGGTCTGCATACGAGCAGTACTTC. The chain recombines TRBV19 with TRBJ2-7; TRBD1 agrees at 8 bases. The trim removed 10 bases at V and 4 bases at J, leaving 9 bases unmatched. From germline, CDR1 is LNHDA and CDR2 SQIVND (reference sequence). The CDR3 spans 13 residues.

This clonotype was seen only a few times. The gene calls are TRBV5-6 and TRBJ1-5, with D possibly TRBD1 on 6 matching bases. This CDR3 is built from 15 residues. Germline CDR1 and CDR2: SGHDT and YYEEEE. V shed 4 bases and J shed 1 base, with 12 bases lying between them. The chain's CDR3 is CASSPGGMSNQPQHF. The DNA for the CDR3 is TGTGCCAGCAGCCCCGGGGGCATGAGCAATCAGCCCCAGCATTTT.

A few counts support this clonotype. The CDR3 is CSARDMDYTDTQYF. The CDR3 DNA is TGCAGTGCTAGAGATATGGACTACACAGATACGCAGTATTTT. The gene calls are TRBV20-1 and TRBJ2-3; weak D call: TRBD2 (6 bases). The CDR3 spans 14 residues. Trimming took 0 bases from V and 2 from J, leaving 9 bases between them. Germline V gene data show CDR1 as DFQATT and CDR2 as SNEGSKA (reference sequence).

This clonotype was seen ten or more times. The chain has TRBV28 and TRBJ2-7, with D unresolved. Germline V gives CDR1 MDHEN, CDR2 SYDVKM. Deletions cut 2 bases from V and 0 bases from J, with 8 bases between. This CDR3 spans 14 amino acids. The CDR3 spells CASSLLGFSYEQYF. In DNA, the CDR3 is TGTGCCAGCAGTTTACTCGGCTTCTCCTACGAGCAGTACTTC.

Concerning this clonotype itself: Since a far larger clone is one base different, this is likely a read error. This chain links TRBV28 with TRBJ1-2; 11 bases line up with TRBD1. Germline trimming cut 5 bases from V and 3 bases from J; bases unmatched to any gene: 5. There are 15 residues in the CDR3. CDR1 is MDHEN and CDR2 is SYDVKM in the germline V gene. The CDR3 DNA is TGTGCCAGCAGTGACCCGGGACAGGGGGACTATGGCTACACCTTC. It specifies CASSDPGQGDYGYTF.

This clonotype was seen repeatedly, ten times or more. The CDR3 region has the DNA TGCAGTGCTCGGTCCTCGACAGATACGCAGTATTTT. Residues: CSARSSTDTQYF. This chain connects TRBV20-1 to TRBJ2-3; no definite D call. CDR3 length: 12 amino acids. Trimming cost V 5 bases and J 3 bases, with 9 bases left between them. Per germline, CDR1 DFQATT and CDR2 SNEGSKA (reference sequence).

The chain has TRBV6-1 and TRBJ2-7; 9 nucleotides match TRBD2. Trimming took 10 bases from V and 0 from J; bases not matched to a gene: 19. Looked up from germline, CDR1 is MNHNS and CDR2 is SASEGT. The CDR3 totals 18 residues. The CDR3 nucleotides are TGTGCCACCCAAACTCGGGGTAGCGGGAGACCTCACTCCTACGAGCAGTACTTC. It yields the protein CATQTRGSGRPHSYEQYF.

The genes are TRBV12-3 or TRBV12-4 and TRBJ2-7; no clear D. The V end lost 3 bases, the J end lost 3 bases, and 12 bases lay between the germline ends. This CDR3 spans 14 amino acids. The CDR3 is CASSFAATLYEQYF. The CDR3 DNA follows: TGTGCCAGCAGTTTTGCCGCAACACTCTACGAGCAGTACTTC.

This clonotype occurred many times. The chain uses TRBV29-1 and TRBJ1-5; D unclear. The V gene lost 4 bases and the J gene lost 5 bases, with 12 bases spanning the gap. CDR1 is SQVTM, CDR2 ANQGSEA, per germline. CDR3 size: 13 residues. The CDR3: CSVARGRDQPQHF. The CDR3 nucleotides read TGCAGCGTTGCCCGGGGAAGGGATCAGCCCCAGCATTTT.

This clonotype was counted only a few times. The rearrangement links TRBV28 to TRBJ1-1; no clear D. This CDR3 contains 13 residues. The germline V gene encodes CDR1 MDHEN and CDR2 SYDVKM. V was cut by 2 bases and J by 4 bases, with 8 bases left in between. CDR3 sequence reads: CASSLNVGTEAFF. CDR3 DNA sequence: TGTGCCAGCAGTTTAAACGTAGGCACTGAAGCTTTCTTT. Together with reference TRBV28 and TRBJ1-1, the CDR3 gives the full variable domain: DVKVTQSSRYLVKRTGEKVFLECVQDMDHENMFWYRQDPGLGLRLIYFSYDVKMKEKGDIPEGYSVSREKKERFSLILESASTNQTSMYLCASSLNVGTEAFFGQGTRLTVV.

J is TRBJ2-1 and V is TRBV5-5; TRBD1 aligns across 8 bases. Germline V gene sequence: CDR1 SGHKS, CDR2 YYEKEE (reference sequence). This CDR3 spans 15 amino acids. Trimming at V came to 0 bases and at J to 6 bases, leaving 5 bases not matched to a gene. The CDR3 loop is CASSLGTGYFNEQFF. The DNA of the CDR3 is TGTGCCAGCAGCTTGGGGACAGGGTATTTCAATGAGCAGTTCTTC. Using reference TRBV5-5 and TRBJ2-1 for the parts outside the CDR3, the full variable domain is DAGVTQSPTHLIKTRGQQVTLRCSPISGHKSVSWYQQVLGQGPQFIFQYYEKEERGRGNFPDRFSARQFPNYSSELNVNALLLGDSALYLCASSLGTGYFNEQFFGPGTRLTVL.

The chain has TRBV9 and TRBJ2-5; D remains ambiguous. Trimming shortened V by 0 bases and J by 5 bases, and 17 bases separated the two germline ends. The CDR3 has 16 amino acids. The germline CDR1 and CDR2 sequences are SGDLS and YYNGEE. CDR3 residues: CASSVAPARRLETQYF. CDR3 nucleotide sequence: TGTGCCAGCAGCGTAGCCCCAGCCCGAAGGCTGGAGACCCAGTACTTC.

With regard to this clonotype: With a far larger clone one base away, a read error is the likely cause. This sequence joins TRBV5-4 and TRBJ2-3; the match to TRBD1 covers 9 bases. CDR3 size: 15 residues. Germline-derived CDR1 and CDR2 are SGHNT and YYREEE (reference sequence). CDR3 DNA sequence: TGTGCCGGCAGCTTGGGACAGGGAGGGACAGATACGCAGTATTTT. Translation: CAGSLGQGGTDTQYF.

Regarding this clonotype: Since a much larger clone is just one base distant, this may be a read error. This chain links TRBV13 with TRBJ2-3; no clear D. The DNA matches TRBJ1-1 better at its end, which makes the J call doubtful. The CDR3 covers 12 residues. Germline V lookup: CDR1 PRHDT, CDR2 FYEKMQ (reference sequence). The CDR3 sequence is CASSFARTEAFF. The CDR3 coding sequence is TGTGCCAGCAGCTTCGCTCGAACTGAAGCTTTCTTT.

This clonotype was seen only a few times. CDR3 nucleotide sequence: TGCAGCGTTGAGGTCGGGGGCTATGGCTACACCTTC. This sequence encodes CSVEVGGYGYTF. The rearrangement joins TRBV29-1 to TRBJ1-2, with a possible D match to TRBD1 (5 bases). Trimming took 3 bases from V and 4 from J, leaving 9 bases between them. The CDR3 spans 12 residues. Germline V gene data show CDR1 as SQVTM and CDR2 as ANQGSEA.

There are many counts of this clonotype. The rearrangement joins TRBV2 to TRBJ2-5; 9 bases map to TRBD2. V lost 10 bases to trimming and J lost 5 bases; unmatched junction nucleotides: 14. The CDR3 is 15 residues long. CDR1 SNHLY and CDR2 FYNNEI come from the germline V gene. CDR3 in amino acids: CATSRKRLADETQYF. CDR3 in DNA: TGTGCCACCTCGAGGAAGAGACTAGCGGATGAGACCCAGTACTTC.

This clonotype was detected only a few times. The rearrangement uses TRBV27 and TRBJ2-1; D not resolved. The germline V gene has CDR1 MNHEY and CDR2 SMNVEV (reference sequence). This CDR3 is 16 amino acids long. With 2 bases removed from V and 3 bases from J, the gap between germline ends came to 14 bases. Written as DNA, the CDR3 is TGTGCCAGCAGTTTAGTCCCCGCGGTGTACTACAATGAGCAGTTCTTC. This gives the protein CASSLVPAVYYNEQFF.